This entry concerns a single TCR beta chain. Its antigen is currently unknown. Germline V gene data show CDR1 as MDHEN and CDR2 as SYDVKM. Trimming took off 8 bases at V and 2 bases at J, with 10 bases between the two ends. The CDR3 has 12 amino acids. These data originate in a study of cytomegalovirus exposure and HLA in healthy donors. Notes on the study in general: Sequencing likely generated an artifact that appeared as a cluster of highly shared sequence variants. According to reports, the classifier identified cytomegalovirus status with high specificity and sensitivity.

In the PCR, 60 Vbeta and 13 Jbeta primers were used. TCRdb keeps only in-frame clones here, not all; method: immunoSEQ multiplex PCR. The table has 200,000 or so clones, roughly four fifths seen once. The chain employs TRBV28 and TRBJ2-7; no clear D gene. The receptor was isolated from a boy between 2 and 15 years old in good health and CMV-seronegative. Sequences were obtained from PBMCs. This CDR3 is CASLPGTYEQYF. In DNA form, the CDR3 reads TGTGCCAGCTTGCCAGGAACCTACGAGCAGTACTTC.